The next 19 T cell receptor beta chains were all read from a single sample in a study of cytomegalovirus exposure and HLA in healthy donors. Libraries were prepared by immunoSEQ multiplex PCR; TCRdb keeps only in-frame clonotypes and omits some of them. The sample shows 150,000 or so clones, almost 85% of them seen only once. Sequencing used PBMCs. These receptors all stem from a man aged 25 to 40 in good health and CMV-seropositive.

The rearrangement uses TRBV7-2 and TRBJ1-1; the D is unclear. V lost 5 bases to trimming and J lost 4 bases, with 17 bases between them. The length of the CDR3 is 15 residues. From germline, CDR1 is SGHTA and CDR2 FQGNSA. The CDR3 coding sequence is TGTGCCAGCAGCCCACCTGGACTACAGACCACTGAAGCTTTCTTT. This translates into CASSPPGLQTTEAFF.

The J gene is TRBJ2-3, the V gene TRBV6-4; 8 nucleotides match TRBD2. V dropped 4 bases and J dropped 5; count of bases not matched to a gene: 5. The CDR3 is 14 residues long. In germline, CDR1 is MRHNA, CDR2 SNTAGT. The CDR3 nucleotides are TGTGCCAGCAGTGTAGCGGGGCTGGAAGATACGCAGTATTTT. Its protein is CASSVAGLEDTQYF.

This clone appeared once. The chain employs TRBV19 and TRBJ1-5, with 8 bases fitting TRBD1. Germline CDR1 reads LNHDA; CDR2 reads SQIVND (reference sequence). The CDR3 is 16 residues long. V gave up 5 bases and J gave up 1 base; unmatched junction bases: 7. The CDR3 sequence is CASSSGQGHSNQPQHF. CDR3 nucleotides: TGTGCCAGTAGTTCCGGACAGGGCCACAGCAATCAGCCCCAGCATTTT.

This clone was picked up one time. Relative to the germline gene, one junction end is altered; a read error may explain this. The genes are TRBV7-2 and TRBJ2-7; TRBD2 matches 7 bases. This CDR3 is 15 amino acids long. In germline, CDR1 is SGHTA, CDR2 FQGNSA. The CDR3 protein is CASSFDGFLAESRDF. DNA of the CDR3: TGTGCCAGCAGCTTTGACGGGTTCCTAGCGGAATCTAGGGATTTC.

This chain connects TRBV5-6 to TRBJ1-5; 9 bases are a match to TRBD1. This CDR3 has 15 amino acids. Germline values: CDR1 SGHDT, CDR2 YYEEEE. V was clipped by 0 bases and J by 6 bases; unmatched bases: 4. The CDR3 DNA sequence: TGTGCCAGCAGCTTGGCCGGGACAGGGTTTCAGCCCCAGCATTTT. This translates into CASSLAGTGFQPQHF.

This chain joins TRBV14 and TRBJ2-3; 8 positions match TRBD1. This CDR3 contains 14 residues. Per the germline V gene, CDR1 is SGHDN and CDR2 is FVKESK. V lost 4 bases to trimming and J lost 6 bases; unmatched junction nucleotides: 6. Here the CDR3 DNA reads TGTGCCAGCAGCCTGGACCAGGGGGCTGATACGCAGTATTTT. This encodes CASSLDQGADTQYF.

The chain is built from TRBV5-1 and TRBJ2-1; TRBD2 matches 8 bases. CDR1 is SGHRS, CDR2 YFSETQ, per germline. The CDR3 consists of 15 residues. With 3 bases clipped from V and 0 bases from J, the junction kept 2 bases outside the gene matches. The CDR3 loop is CASSSSGSSYNEQFF. The CDR3 DNA reads as TGCGCCAGCAGCTCGAGCGGGAGCTCCTACAATGAGCAGTTCTTC.

V and J are TRBV2 and TRBJ1-1; 7 nucleotides line up with TRBD1. This CDR3 is 13 amino acids long. From germline, CDR1 is SNHLY and CDR2 FYNNEI. With 4 bases clipped from V and 3 bases from J, the junction kept 2 bases outside the gene matches. The CDR3 region has the DNA TGTGCCAGCAGTGTCAGGGGGTACACTGAAGCTTTCTTT. This codes for CASSVRGYTEAFF.

The chain recombines TRBV5-6 with TRBJ1-2; D gene unclear. Germline values: CDR1 SGHDT, CDR2 YYEEEE. V shed 0 bases and J shed 4 bases, with 16 bases lying between them. This CDR3 has 16 amino acids. Written as DNA, the CDR3 is TGTGCCAGCAGCTTGGTCGCTCGGGGATCGGGCTATGGCTACACCTTC. Its protein product is CASSLVARGSGYGYTF.

In the case of this clone: One junction end does not reproduce the germline sequence, and a read error may be involved. This chain joins TRBV4-1 and TRBJ1-1; D gene ambiguous. CDR1 MGHRA and CDR2 YSYEKL come from the germline V gene. The CDR3 contains 15 residues. Here the CDR3 reads CASSLQAGMKTEAFF. CDR3 nucleotides: TGCGCCAGCAGCCTACAAGCGGGGATGAAGACTGAAGCTTTCTTT.

This chain uses TRBV6-5 with TRBJ1-4; D unclear. Germline V lookup: CDR1 MNHEY, CDR2 SVGAGI. This CDR3 has 14 residues. With 2 bases removed from V and 5 bases from J, the gap between germline ends came to 9 bases. This chain's CDR3 is CASSYGQVNEKLFF. CDR3 DNA sequence: TGTGCCAGCAGTTACGGGCAGGTCAATGAAAAACTGTTTTTT.

The chain links TRBV9 to TRBJ2-3; 8 bases agree with TRBD2. J gave up 4 bases and V 3 bases, and 13 bases lay outside the gene matches. This CDR3 contains 17 residues. Looked up from germline, CDR1 is SGDLS and CDR2 is YYNGEE. CDR3 nucleotide sequence: TGTGCCAGCAGCGCGCCATTCACAGCGGGGGCACCAGATACGCAGTATTTT. This codes for CASSAPFTAGAPDTQYF.

This sequence joins TRBV6-5 and TRBJ2-7; 13 nucleotides agree with TRBD2. CDR3 length: 15 amino acids. Germline V gene lookup returns CDR1 MNHEY and CDR2 SVGAGI. Trimming at V came to 6 bases and at J to 5 bases, leaving 7 bases not matched to a gene. CDR3 amino acids: CASRASLAGGNEQYF. The CDR3 nucleotides read TGTGCCAGCAGGGCATCACTAGCGGGGGGGAACGAGCAGTACTTC.

This chain connects TRBV4-1 to TRBJ2-7, with a tentative D call TRBD1 (8 bases). Trimming pared 3 bases from V and 6 bases from J, leaving 15 bases between. CDR1 and CDR2 (germline): MGHRA, YSYEKL. The CDR3 has 14 residues. The DNA of the CDR3 is TGCGCCAGCAGCCATCTGACAGGGGAGGGCGAGCAGTACTTC. This sequence encodes CASSHLTGEGEQYF.

V gene TRBV7-8 combines with J gene TRBJ2-7; D not certain. The CDR3 sequence is 13 residues long. The ends were cut back, 1 base at V and 6 bases at J, with 10 bases in the middle. Germline loops: CDR1 SGHVS, CDR2 FQNEAQ. The CDR3 DNA is TGTGCCAGCAGCTTAGTTAGCACGTCCGAGCAGTACTTC. Encoded protein: CASSLVSTSEQYF.

V usage is TRBV14 and J usage is TRBJ2-7, with 7 bases fitting TRBD2. CDR1 is SGHDN, CDR2 FVKESK, per germline. The CDR3 consists of 12 residues. The V gene end was trimmed by 4 bases and the J gene end by 13 bases; junction bases not matched to a gene: 10. The CDR3 protein is CASSPGLGKSYF. CDR3 coding DNA: TGTGCCAGCAGCCCCGGACTAGGAAAAAGTTACTTC.

The chain carries TRBV7-8 and TRBJ1-1, with a tentative D call TRBD1 (6 bases). The ends were cut back, 5 bases at V and 2 bases at J, with 12 bases in the middle. This CDR3 comprises 14 residues. Germline-derived CDR1 and CDR2 are SGHVS and FQNEAQ. Here the CDR3 reads CASSPRTDNTEAFF. The CDR3 DNA reads as TGTGCCAGCAGCCCCCGGACAGATAACACTGAAGCTTTCTTT.

The CDR3 DNA is TGTGCCAGCAGCCAAGACCCTCCGGGACAGGGAGACTACGAGCAGTACTTC. Translation: CASSQDPPGQGDYEQYF. V is TRBV14 and J is TRBJ2-7; 9 positions agree with TRBD1. The CDR3 spans 17 residues. Germline assignment: CDR1 SGHDN and CDR2 FVKESK. V lost 0 bases to trimming and J lost 3 bases; unmatched junction nucleotides: 9.

The rearrangement links TRBV11-1 to TRBJ2-7, with D maybe TRBD2 (6 bases). Per germline, CDR1 SGHAT and CDR2 FQDESV (reference sequence). CDR3 length: 15 amino acids. V lost 5 bases and J lost 0, with 14 bases in between. The CDR3 here is CASSPLAGLSYEQYF. In DNA form, the CDR3 reads TGTGCCAGCAGCCCTCTGGCGGGACTCTCCTACGAGCAGTACTTC.